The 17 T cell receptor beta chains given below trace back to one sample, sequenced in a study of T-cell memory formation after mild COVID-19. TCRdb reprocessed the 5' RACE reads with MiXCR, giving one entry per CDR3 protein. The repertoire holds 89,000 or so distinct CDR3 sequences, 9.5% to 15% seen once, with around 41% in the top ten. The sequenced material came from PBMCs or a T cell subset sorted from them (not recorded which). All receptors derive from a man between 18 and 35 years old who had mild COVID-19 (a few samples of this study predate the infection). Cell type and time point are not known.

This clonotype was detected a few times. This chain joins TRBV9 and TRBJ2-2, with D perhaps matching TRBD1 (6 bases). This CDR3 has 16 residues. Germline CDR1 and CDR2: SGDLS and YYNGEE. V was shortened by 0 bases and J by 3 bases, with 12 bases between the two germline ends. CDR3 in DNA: TGTGCCAGCAGCGTAGAGGGGGACACCTACACCGGGGAGCTGTTTTTT. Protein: CASSVEGDTYTGELFF.

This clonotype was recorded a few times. CDR3 in DNA: TGCAGCGTTGAAGATCGGGACAGGGACTCTCTAGGGCAGTTCTTC. This encodes CSVEDRDRDSLGQFF. J is TRBJ2-1 and V is TRBV29-1; 9 nucleotides align to TRBD1. V gave up 0 bases and J gave up 12 bases; unmatched junction bases: 12. This CDR3 is 15 amino acids long. CDR1 and CDR2 (germline): SQVTM, ANQGSEA.

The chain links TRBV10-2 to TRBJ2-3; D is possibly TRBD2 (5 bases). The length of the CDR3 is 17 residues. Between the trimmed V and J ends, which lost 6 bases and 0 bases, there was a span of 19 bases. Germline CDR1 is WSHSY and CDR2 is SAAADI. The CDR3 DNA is TGCGCCAGCAGATTTTCTTGGGCGGGCCTTAGCACAGATACGCAGTATTTT. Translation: CASRFSWAGLSTDTQYF.

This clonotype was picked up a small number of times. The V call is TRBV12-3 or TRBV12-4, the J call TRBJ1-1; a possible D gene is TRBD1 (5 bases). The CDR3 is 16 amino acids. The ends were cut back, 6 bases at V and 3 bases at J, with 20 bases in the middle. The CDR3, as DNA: TGTGCCAGCAGCTGGGGGTTTACGTCGACGGACACTGAAGCTTTCTTT. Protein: CASSWGFTSTDTEAFF.

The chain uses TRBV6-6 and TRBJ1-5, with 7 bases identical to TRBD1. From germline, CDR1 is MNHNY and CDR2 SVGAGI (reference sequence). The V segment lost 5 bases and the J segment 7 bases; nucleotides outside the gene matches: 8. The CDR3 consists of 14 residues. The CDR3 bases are TGTGCCAGCAGTCCACAGGGGCGGGGGCAGCCCCAGCATTTT. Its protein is CASSPQGRGQPQHF.

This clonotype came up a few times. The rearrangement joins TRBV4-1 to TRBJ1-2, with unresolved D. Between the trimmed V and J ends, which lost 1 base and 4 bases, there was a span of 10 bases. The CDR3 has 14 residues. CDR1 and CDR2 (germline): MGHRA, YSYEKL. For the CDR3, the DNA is TGCGCCAGCAGCCAAGGTCCAGCCCCCTATGGCTACACCTTC. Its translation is CASSQGPAPYGYTF.

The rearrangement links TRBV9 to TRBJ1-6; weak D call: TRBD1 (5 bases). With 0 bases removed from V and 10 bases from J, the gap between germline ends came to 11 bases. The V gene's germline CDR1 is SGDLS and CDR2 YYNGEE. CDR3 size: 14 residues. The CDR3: CASSVEDIPSPLHF. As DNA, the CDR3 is TGTGCCAGCAGCGTAGAGGACATCCCCTCACCCCTCCACTTT.

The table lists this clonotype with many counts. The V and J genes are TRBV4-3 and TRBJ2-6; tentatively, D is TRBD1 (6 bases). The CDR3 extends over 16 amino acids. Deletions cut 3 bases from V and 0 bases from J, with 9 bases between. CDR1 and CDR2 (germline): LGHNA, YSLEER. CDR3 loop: CASSQDSPSGANVLTF. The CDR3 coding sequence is TGCGCCAGCAGCCAGGACAGTCCCTCTGGGGCCAACGTCCTGACTTTC.

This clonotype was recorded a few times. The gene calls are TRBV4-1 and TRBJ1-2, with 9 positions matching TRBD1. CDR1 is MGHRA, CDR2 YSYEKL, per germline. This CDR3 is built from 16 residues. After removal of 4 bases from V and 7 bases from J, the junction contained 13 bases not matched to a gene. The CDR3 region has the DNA TGCGCCAGCAGCCCGGATGCCGGGACAGGGATCTCTGGCTACACCTTC. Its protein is CASSPDAGTGISGYTF.

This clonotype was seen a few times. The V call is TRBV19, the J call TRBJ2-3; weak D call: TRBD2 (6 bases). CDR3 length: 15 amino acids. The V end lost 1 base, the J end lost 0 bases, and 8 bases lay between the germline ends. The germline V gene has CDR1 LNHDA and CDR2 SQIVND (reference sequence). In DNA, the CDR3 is TGTGCCAGTAGTATAGTAGCGGCTAGCACAGATACGCAGTATTTT. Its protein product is CASSIVAASTDTQYF.

The CDR3 DNA is TGTGCCAGCAGCCAAACGGCGGGACAGCACTACGAGCAGTACTTC. Translated: CASSQTAGQHYEQYF. The V gene is TRBV3-1, the J gene TRBJ2-7; D perhaps matches TRBD1 (7 bases). The CDR3 has 15 residues. Germline CDR1 LGHDT, CDR2 YNNKEL (reference sequence). The V end lost 2 bases, the J end lost 3 bases, and 14 bases lay between the germline ends.

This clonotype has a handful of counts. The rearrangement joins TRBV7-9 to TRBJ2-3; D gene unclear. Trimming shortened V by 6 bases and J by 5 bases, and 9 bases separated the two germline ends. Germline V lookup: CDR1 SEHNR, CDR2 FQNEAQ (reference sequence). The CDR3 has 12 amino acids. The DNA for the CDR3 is TGTGCCAGCAGTCCCCTAGAAGATACGCAGTATTTT. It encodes CASSPLEDTQYF.

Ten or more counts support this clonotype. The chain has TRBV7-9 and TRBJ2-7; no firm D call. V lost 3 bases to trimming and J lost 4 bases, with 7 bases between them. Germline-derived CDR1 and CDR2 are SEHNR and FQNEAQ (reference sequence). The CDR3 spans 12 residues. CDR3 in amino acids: CASSFGPYEQYV. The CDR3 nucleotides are TGTGCCAGCAGCTTCGGGCCTTACGAGCAGTACGTC.

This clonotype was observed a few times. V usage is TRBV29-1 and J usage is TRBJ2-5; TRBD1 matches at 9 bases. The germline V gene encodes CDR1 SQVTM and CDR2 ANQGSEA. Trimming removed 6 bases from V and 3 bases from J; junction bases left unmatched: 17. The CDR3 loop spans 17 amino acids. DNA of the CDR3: TGCAGCGTAGCCAGTACACGGACAGGGGAGTGGGAAGAGACCCAGTACTTC. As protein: CSVASTRTGEWEETQYF.

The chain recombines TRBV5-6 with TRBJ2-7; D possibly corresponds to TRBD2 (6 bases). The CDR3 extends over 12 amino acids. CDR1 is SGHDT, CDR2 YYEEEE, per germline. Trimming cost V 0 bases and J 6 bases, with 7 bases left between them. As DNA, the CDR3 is TGTGCCAGCAGCTTGGGGGGGGTCGAGCAGTACTTC. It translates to CASSLGGVEQYF.

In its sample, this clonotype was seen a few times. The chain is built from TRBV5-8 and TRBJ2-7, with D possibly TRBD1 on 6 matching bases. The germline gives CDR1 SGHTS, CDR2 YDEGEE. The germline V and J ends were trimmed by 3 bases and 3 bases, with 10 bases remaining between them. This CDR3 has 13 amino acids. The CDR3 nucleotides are TGTGCCAGCAGCTACCGACAGGACTACGAGCAGTACTTC. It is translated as CASSYRQDYEQYF.

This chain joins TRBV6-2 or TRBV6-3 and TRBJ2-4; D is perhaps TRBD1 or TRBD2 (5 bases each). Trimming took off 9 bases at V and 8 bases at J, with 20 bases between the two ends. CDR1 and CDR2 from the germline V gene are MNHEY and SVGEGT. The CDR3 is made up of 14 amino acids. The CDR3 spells CASGPGTGIDIQYF. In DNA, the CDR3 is TGTGCCAGTGGGCCCGGGACGGGGATAGACATTCAGTACTTC.